This T cell receptor (beta chain) originates from a study of cytomegalovirus exposure and HLA in healthy donors. Background on the study: Earlier, 150 million to 200 million T cells were analyzed, and approximately 110 million unique TCR beta sequences were found among them.

The table lists this clone with a count of one. Both 60 Vbeta primers and 13 Jbeta primers went into the PCR. Some clones are missing from TCRdb's copy, which holds only in-frame ones; the method was immunoSEQ multiplex PCR. Of 150,000 or so clones listed, about 70% are singletons. Among the donors, all were healthy bone marrow donors. J was trimmed by 3 bases and V by 10 bases; bases with no gene match: 4. This CDR3 has 13 residues. Germline V CDR1 and CDR2: SNHLY, FYNNEI. The chain is built from TRBV2 and TRBJ1-2; TRBD1 matches at 11 bases. The sequenced sample consisted of PBMCs. The clonotype originates from a male donor in good health and CMV-seronegative. CDR3 sequence: CATGQGEDYGYTF. DNA of the CDR3: TGTGCCACGGGACAGGGGGAGGACTATGGCTACACCTTC.